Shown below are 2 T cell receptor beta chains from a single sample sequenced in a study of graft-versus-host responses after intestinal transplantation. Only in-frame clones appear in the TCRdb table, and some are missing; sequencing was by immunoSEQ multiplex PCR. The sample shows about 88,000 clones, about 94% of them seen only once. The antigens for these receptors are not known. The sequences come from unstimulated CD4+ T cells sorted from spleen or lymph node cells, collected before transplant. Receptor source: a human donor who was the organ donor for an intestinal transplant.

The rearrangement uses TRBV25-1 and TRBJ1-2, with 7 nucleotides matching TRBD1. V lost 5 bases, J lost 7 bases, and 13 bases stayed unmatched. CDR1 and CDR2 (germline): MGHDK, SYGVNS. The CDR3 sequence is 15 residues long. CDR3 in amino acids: CASSLRGRGMPGYTF. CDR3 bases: TGTGCCAGCAGTTTGAGGGGCAGGGGGATGCCTGGCTACACCTTC.

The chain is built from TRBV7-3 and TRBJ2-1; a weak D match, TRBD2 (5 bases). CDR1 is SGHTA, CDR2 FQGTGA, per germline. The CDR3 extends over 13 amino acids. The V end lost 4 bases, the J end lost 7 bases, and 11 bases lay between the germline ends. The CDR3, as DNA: TGTGCCAGCAGCTCAAGTCGGGATAATGAGCAGTTCTTC. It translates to CASSSSRDNEQFF.